The 13 T cell receptor beta chains below were found in one sample sequenced in a study of PD-1 blockade in classical Hodgkin lymphoma. This table comes from immunoSEQ multiplex PCR, and its TCRdb copy is limited to in-frame clones, with some not included. Of about 93,000 clones in the sample, around 78% were seen once. Time point of the sample: cycle 4 day 1 (C4D1), after 6 weeks of nivolumab. After autologous stem cell transplantation all patients relapsed, and prior brentuximab vedotin exposure differed between cohorts. Sample: peripheral blood mononuclear cells (PBMCs), taken before the fourth cycle of nivolumab. The receptor source for this set is a human donor with classical Hodgkin lymphoma.

The chain links TRBV6-5 to TRBJ1-2; D is unresolved. Germline CDR1 MNHEY, CDR2 SVGAGI. Trimming cost V 3 bases and J 6 bases, with 11 bases left between them. CDR3 size: 13 residues. CDR3 sequence reads: CASSYFPNDGYTF. The CDR3 region has the DNA TGTGCCAGCAGTTATTTCCCGAATGATGGCTACACCTTC.

This rearrangement joins TRBV28 to TRBJ1-1, with unresolved D. CDR1 and CDR2 (germline): MDHEN, SYDVKM. This CDR3 is 15 amino acids long. Trimming stripped 3 bases from V and 1 base from J, with 12 bases between. For the CDR3, the DNA is TGTGCCAGCAGTTTTTGGCCGCGGGAGAACACTGAAGCTTTCTTT. Translated, it gives CASSFWPRENTEAFF.

The chain links TRBV5-1 to TRBJ1-2; unclear D gene. Trimming removed 4 bases at V and 4 bases at J, with 11 bases between. CDR3 size: 13 residues. The germline CDR1 and CDR2 sequences are SGHRS and YFSETQ. The CDR3 coding sequence is TGCGCCAGCAGCCCCGGTGGAAGCTATGGCTACACCTTC. Its protein is CASSPGGSYGYTF.

This clone was seen more than once but under ten times. This chain links TRBV27 with TRBJ1-4; the match to TRBD1 covers 8 bases. After removal of 1 base from V and 4 bases from J, the junction contained 5 bases not matched to a gene. Germline values: CDR1 MNHEY, CDR2 SMNVEV (reference sequence). The CDR3 has 16 amino acids. The chain's CDR3 is CASSLYRTGYNEKLFF. The CDR3 DNA is TGTGCCAGCAGTTTATATCGGACAGGGTATAATGAAAAACTGTTTTTT.

The rearrangement links TRBV5-3 to TRBJ1-1, with a tentative D call TRBD1 (6 bases). TRBV5-3 is recorded as an ORF, its role being uncertain. The CDR3 is 17 residues long. V lost 1 base and J 1 base, leaving 17 bases between the germline ends. The DNA for the CDR3 is TGTGCCAGAAGCTTGTTAACAGGGTCGGGAGCGAACACTGAAGCTTTCTTT. Protein sequence: CARSLLTGSGANTEAFF.

The chain employs TRBV28 and TRBJ2-3; no clear D gene. Germline lookup yields CDR1 MDHEN and CDR2 SYDVKM. The CDR3 totals 18 residues. The V and J ends lost 5 bases and 2 bases respectively, with 23 bases between them. The CDR3 nucleotides read TGTGCCAGCAGTATAATCTTCGGAAGACGTACTTTCACAGATACGCAGTATTTT. Translated, it gives CASSIIFGRRTFTDTQYF.

The chain links TRBV6-5 to TRBJ2-5, with a weak D call TRBD1 (6 bases). The CDR3 length is 14 residues. CDR1 is MNHEY, CDR2 SVGAGI, per germline. V gave up 5 bases and J gave up 3 bases, with 13 bases separating them. Here the CDR3 reads CASSNPPGEETQYF. The DNA of the CDR3 is TGTGCCAGCAGTAACCCTCCAGGGGAAGAGACCCAGTACTTC.

This clone was observed a few times. J is TRBJ1-4 and V is TRBV7-8, with D unclear. V was trimmed by 0 bases and J by 8 bases, leaving 16 bases between them. This CDR3 contains 16 residues. Germline CDR1 is SGHVS and CDR2 is FQNEAQ. In nucleotides, the CDR3 is TGTGCCAGCAGCTTAGCTCCCGAGAGGGTTCGGGAAAAACTGTTTTTT. It specifies CASSLAPERVREKLFF.

This clone was seen a single time. This CDR3 reads CASSFYVTSGREEQYF. The CDR3 DNA sequence: TGTGCCAGCAGTTTCTACGTGACTAGCGGGAGGGAAGAGCAGTACTTC. The J gene is TRBJ2-7, the V gene TRBV27; 14 bases fit TRBD2. The V and J ends lost 3 bases and 7 bases, in that order; junction bases with no gene match: 8. The CDR3 covers 16 residues. CDR1 is MNHEY and CDR2 is SMNVEV in the germline V gene (reference sequence).

The chain recombines TRBV30 with TRBJ2-7, with D maybe TRBD2 (6 bases). This CDR3 region has 10 residues. Germline V gene data show CDR1 as GTSNPN and CDR2 as SVGIG (reference sequence). V shed 5 bases and J shed 6 bases, with 8 bases lying between them. CDR3 nucleotides: TGTGCCTGGGCGGGACCCGAGCAGTACTTC. It specifies CAWAGPEQYF.

The V and J genes are TRBV27 and TRBJ2-7, with 12 nucleotides matching TRBD2. Per the germline V gene, CDR1 is MNHEY and CDR2 is SMNVEV (reference sequence). The V segment lost 6 bases and the J segment 2 bases; nucleotides outside the gene matches: 8. This CDR3 spans 16 amino acids. The CDR3 nucleotides are TGTGCCAGCAGCCGCGGGAGGACTAGCGGGACCTACGAGCAGTACTTC. This gives the protein CASSRGRTSGTYEQYF.

This clone was counted only a few times. The chain carries TRBV18 and TRBJ2-5; D is uncertain. This CDR3 region has 14 residues. From germline, CDR1 is KGHSH and CDR2 LQKENI. Trimming took off 2 bases at V and 3 bases at J, with 10 bases between the two ends. The CDR3 protein is CASSPNSPKETQYF. CDR3 sequence (DNA): TGTGCCAGCTCACCAAATTCCCCCAAAGAGACCCAGTACTTC.

Relative to its sample, this clone is medium-sized. The V and J genes are TRBV11-1 and TRBJ1-6; 7 bases match TRBD1. The length of the CDR3 is 15 residues. The V segment lost 5 bases and the J segment 4 bases; nucleotides outside the gene matches: 5. Germline V gene data show CDR1 as SGHAT and CDR2 as FQDESV (reference sequence). The CDR3 protein is CASSARDSYNSPLHF. CDR3 nucleotide sequence: TGTGCCAGCAGCGCAAGGGACAGTTATAATTCACCCCTCCACTTT.